The clone carrying this T cell receptor beta chain was seen repeatedly, ten times or more. Its matching antigen is unknown. The data originate from a study of human T cells and chemical hapten exposure. Across the study: Diphenylcyclopropenone was applied weekly to patients' scalps across the roughly 23-week study. General study points: Sensitizing with DPC caused no change in TCRs above 1 in 1000 frequency. Healthy people's immune response may differ from that of the donors, who had alopecia.

The V end lost 8 bases, the J end lost 11 bases, and 15 bases lay between the germline ends. This CDR3 comprises 11 residues. Germline CDR1 reads SNHLY; CDR2 reads FYNNEI. The sample's time point: patch test 1, 2 weeks after DPC sensitization. Specified treatment: therapeutic diphenylcyclopropenone sensitization with weekly scalp DPC. What the library attached to individual cDNA molecules were unique molecular identifiers. MiXCR was run by TCRdb on the RACE reads, yielding one entry per CDR3 protein. The sample has around 190,000 distinct CDR3 sequences, about a fifth seen once. The source was whole blood, collected in connection with sensitization to the hapten diphenylcyclopropenone (DPC). The rearrangement links TRBV2 to TRBJ1-1, with D possibly being TRBD1 (5 bases). This sequence originates from a woman aged 45-65 years with alopecia areata. Some clones in this sample may be carry-over from other donors' samples. CDR3 residues: CASVQKRGAFF. The CDR3 DNA sequence: TGTGCCAGCGTCCAAAAGAGGGGTGCTTTCTTT.